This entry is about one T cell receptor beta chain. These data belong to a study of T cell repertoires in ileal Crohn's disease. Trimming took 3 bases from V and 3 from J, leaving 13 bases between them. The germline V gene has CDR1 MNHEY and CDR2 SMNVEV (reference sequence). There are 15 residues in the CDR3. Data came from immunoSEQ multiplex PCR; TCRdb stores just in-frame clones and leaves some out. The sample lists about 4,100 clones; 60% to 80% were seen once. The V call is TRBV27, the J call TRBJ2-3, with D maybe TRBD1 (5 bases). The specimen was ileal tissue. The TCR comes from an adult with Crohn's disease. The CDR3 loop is CASSLAGFGTDTQYF. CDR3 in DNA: TGTGCCAGCAGTTTGGCAGGGTTTGGTACAGATACGCAGTATTTT.